What follows are 21 T cell receptor beta chains derived from one specimen sequenced in a study of blood T cell repertoires in COVID-19. Sequenced by immunoSEQ multiplex PCR; TCRdb stores in-frame clones only, minus some. The sample has about 260,000 clones; 75% to 90% are singletons. The sequencing sample was made of peripheral blood. These receptors all stem from a woman between 50 and 59 years old who had recovered from COVID-19.

In this sample, this clone turned up once. One end of the junction varies from germline; a read error may be responsible. The V gene is TRBV6-1, the J gene TRBJ2-7; 8 nucleotides align to TRBD2. The CDR3 is made up of 14 amino acids. Germline assignment: CDR1 MNHNS and CDR2 SASEGT. The CDR3 DNA follows: TGTGCCAGCAATGAAGCGGGAGAGTACTACGAGCAGTACTTC. The encoded protein is CASNEAGEYYEQYF.

The CDR3 sequence: CASSSGDRGQETQYF. DNA for the CDR3: TGTGCCAGCAGCTCCGGGGACAGGGGACAAGAGACCCAGTACTTC. The rearrangement joins TRBV11-3 to TRBJ2-5, with 10 bases aligning to TRBD1. V dropped 4 bases and J dropped 2; count of bases not matched to a gene: 4. Germline assignment: CDR1 SGHNT and CDR2 YENEEA. The CDR3 loop spans 15 amino acids. Variable domain in full (rest from reference TRBV11-3 and TRBJ2-5): EAGVVQSPRYKIIEKKQPVAFWCNPISGHNTLYWYLQNLGQGPELLIRYENEEAVDDSQLPKDRFSAERLKGVDSTLKIQPAELGDSAVYLCASSSGDRGQETQYFGPGTRLLVL.

The rearrangement links TRBV9 to TRBJ2-2; 9 bases line up with TRBD2. The CDR3 is 16 amino acids. V lost 0 bases to trimming and J lost 6 bases; unmatched junction nucleotides: 6. Germline V CDR1 and CDR2: SGDLS, YYNGEE. The CDR3 nucleotides read TGTGCCAGCAGCGTAGGACTAGCGGAGCAGGCCGGGGAGCTGTTTTTT. It yields the protein CASSVGLAEQAGELFF.

The chain links TRBV20-1 to TRBJ1-1; D is possibly TRBD1 (5 bases). V shed 7 bases and J shed 8 bases, with 8 bases lying between them. CDR1 is DFQATT and CDR2 is SNEGSKA in the germline V gene (reference sequence). This CDR3 comprises 9 residues. The chain's CDR3 is CSGGGEAFF. The CDR3 DNA follows: TGCAGTGGGGGCGGAGAAGCTTTCTTT.

The V gene is TRBV5-6, the J gene TRBJ1-2; D is possibly TRBD1 (5 bases). V lost 4 bases and J lost 3, with 13 bases in between. The CDR3 length is 14 residues. Germline CDR1 SGHDT, CDR2 YYEEEE. The CDR3 nucleotides are TGTGCCAGCAGCCTTAGTGACAGTTACTATGGCTACACCTTC. Its translation is CASSLSDSYYGYTF.

In its sample, this clone was seen once. The gene calls are TRBV19 and TRBJ2-3; D is unresolved. The CDR3 totals 13 residues. The germline V gene has CDR1 LNHDA and CDR2 SQIVND (reference sequence). V dropped 5 bases and J dropped 6 bases, with 12 bases sitting between them. CDR3 region: CASSPGASDTQYF. The CDR3 region has the DNA TGTGCCAGTAGTCCGGGTGCCTCGGATACGCAGTATTTT.

This chain joins TRBV5-1 and TRBJ2-7; D not certain. This CDR3 contains 13 residues. CDR1 is SGHRS and CDR2 is YFSETQ in the germline V gene. V lost 4 bases to trimming and J lost 2 bases, with 10 bases between them. The CDR3 here is CASSPGTPYEQYF. CDR3 nucleotides: TGCGCCAGCAGCCCCGGTACTCCCTACGAGCAGTACTTC.

The genes are TRBV6-2 or TRBV6-3 and TRBJ2-7; D perhaps matches TRBD2 (5 bases). The V and J ends lost 5 bases and 0 bases respectively, with 11 bases between them. The germline CDR1 and CDR2 sequences are MNHEY and SVGEGT. The CDR3 runs 14 residues. DNA of the CDR3: TGTGCCAGCAGTACCCTAGGGAGCTCCTACGAGCAGTACTTC. This gives the protein CASSTLGSSYEQYF.

The chain employs TRBV10-3 and TRBJ2-5; TRBD2 aligns across 11 bases. Germline V lookup: CDR1 ENHRY, CDR2 SYGVKD. The CDR3 covers 14 residues. The junction had 2 bases not matched to a gene; V was cut back by 6 bases and J by 2 bases. The CDR3 protein is CAIRTSGGQETQYF. Here the CDR3 DNA reads TGTGCCATCAGAACTAGCGGGGGTCAAGAGACCCAGTACTTC.

The CDR3 loop is CASSPLRQGATGELFF. CDR3 coding DNA: TGTGCCAGCTCACCCCTTCGACAGGGGGCTACCGGGGAGCTGTTTTTT. This rearrangement joins TRBV18 to TRBJ2-2; 10 nucleotides align to TRBD1. J lost 5 bases, V lost 3 bases, and 6 bases had no gene match. The germline V gene encodes CDR1 KGHSH and CDR2 LQKENI. The CDR3 runs to 16 residues.

The V and J genes are TRBV19 and TRBJ2-7; 7 nucleotides match TRBD2. The ends lost 2 bases at V and 2 bases at J; junction bases unmatched: 3. The germline CDR1 and CDR2 sequences are LNHDA and SQIVND (reference sequence). The CDR3 totals 14 residues. The CDR3 nucleotides read TGTGCCAGTAGTATACGGGGGGTCACCTACGAGCAGTACTTC. Its protein product is CASSIRGVTYEQYF.

The chain combines TRBV19 with TRBJ2-7; 7 nucleotides agree with TRBD1. V shed 5 bases, J shed 2 bases, and the junction held 3 bases outside the gene matches. The CDR3 runs 13 residues. CDR1 is LNHDA and CDR2 is SQIVND in the germline V gene (reference sequence). CDR3 bases: TGTGCCAGTAGTCGGGACAGAGCCTACGAGCAGTACTTC. Translating it yields CASSRDRAYEQYF.

The chain carries TRBV3-1 (or the pseudogene TRBV3-2) and TRBJ1-2; 8 bases agree with TRBD1. V was clipped by 3 bases and J by 8 bases; unmatched bases: 11. The length of the CDR3 is 15 residues. The germline gives CDR1 LGHDT, CDR2 YNNKEL (reference sequence). The CDR3 spells CASSHLDRVRRGYTF. CDR3 nucleotide sequence: TGTGCCAGCAGCCACCTGGACAGGGTCCGTCGCGGCTACACCTTC.

The rearrangement joins TRBV9 to TRBJ1-2, with a weak D call TRBD1 (5 bases). Germline CDR1 SGDLS, CDR2 YYNGEE. V was shortened by 3 bases and J by 6 bases, with 18 bases between the two germline ends. CDR3 length: 15 amino acids. The CDR3 DNA sequence: TGTGCCAGCAGCGCAACCTCAGGGTATCATGATGGCTACACCTTC. This codes for CASSATSGYHDGYTF.

The rearrangement uses TRBV5-6 and TRBJ1-1; 8 nucleotides align to TRBD1. There are 14 residues in the CDR3. The V gene's germline CDR1 is SGHDT and CDR2 YYEEEE. With V trimmed by 5 bases and J by 4 bases, 7 bases remained unmatched. The CDR3 DNA is TGTGCCAGCAGACTACAGGGGGAGGTCACTGAAGCTTTCTTT. Translated, it gives CASRLQGEVTEAFF.

The rearrangement links TRBV12-3 or TRBV12-4 to TRBJ1-2; D gene uncertain. This CDR3 has 11 residues. The germline V and J ends were trimmed by 3 bases and 8 bases, with 7 bases remaining between them. CDR3: CASSFSQGYTF. As DNA, the CDR3 is TGTGCCAGCAGTTTTTCCCAGGGCTACACCTTC.

The V and J genes are TRBV5-1 and TRBJ1-4, with D perhaps TRBD1 (5 bases). Germline assignment: CDR1 SGHRS and CDR2 YFSETQ. Trimming shortened V by 5 bases and J by 4 bases, and 9 bases separated the two germline ends. This CDR3 has 13 residues. CDR3 in amino acids: CASRRGSNEKLFF. CDR3 DNA: TGCGCCAGCAGAAGGGGAAGTAATGAAAAACTGTTTTTT.

V gene TRBV5-4 combines with J gene TRBJ2-5; 7 nucleotides line up with TRBD1. The CDR3 contains 14 residues. V lost 1 base to trimming and J lost 1 base; unmatched junction nucleotides: 1. Germline loops: CDR1 SGHNT, CDR2 YYREEE (reference sequence). CDR3 DNA: TGTGCCAGCAGCTTGAAGGGGGCCCAAGAGACCCAGTACTTC. This translates into CASSLKGAQETQYF. Supplemented by reference TRBV5-4 and TRBJ2-5, the full variable domain reads ETGVTQSPTHLIKTRGQQVTLRCSSQSGHNTVSWYQQALGQGPQFIFQYYREEENGRGNFPPRFSGLQFPNYSSELNVNALELDDSALYLCASSLKGAQETQYFGPGTRLLVL.

There are a few counts of this clone. This sequence joins TRBV19 and TRBJ1-1; D call uncertain. V gave up 5 bases and J gave up 2 bases, with 9 bases separating them. The CDR3 contains 13 residues. Germline V gene lookup returns CDR1 LNHDA and CDR2 SQIVND (reference sequence). The CDR3 region has the DNA TGTGCCAGTAGTCCGTCAGGAAACACTGAAGCTTTCTTT. This sequence encodes CASSPSGNTEAFF.

This chain links TRBV4-3 with TRBJ1-5; D gene ambiguous. CDR3 length equals 15 residues. CDR1 is LGHNA, CDR2 YSLEER, per germline. The V end lost 5 bases, the J end lost 6 bases, and 17 bases lay between the germline ends. The CDR3 DNA follows: TGCGCCAGCAGCGGAACTACATCGAGGTCTCAGCCCCAGCATTTT. Encoded protein: CASSGTTSRSQPQHF.

CDR3 sequence: CASSAWTGGSDGYTF. As DNA, the CDR3 is TGTGCCAGCAGCGCCTGGACAGGGGGTAGTGATGGCTACACCTTC. The chain employs TRBV4-2 and TRBJ1-2, with 10 bases that match TRBD1. The CDR3 loop spans 15 amino acids. V lost 5 bases and J lost 6; bases outside the gene matches: 9. Germline CDR1 reads LGHNA; CDR2 reads YNFKEQ.